This T cell receptor beta chain was observed in a study of T-cell memory formation after mild COVID-19 (dated by TCRdb to the early 2020s). For the wider study: Most TCR sequence clusters were specific to one of the two donors. Longitudinal TCRalpha and TCRbeta repertoire sequencing tracked T-cell clones expanding and contracting after mild COVID-19 in a couple of donors. The cohort was made up of two young adult volunteers, one female and one male, who were previously healthy.

In its sample, this clonotype was seen a few times. Its antigen is currently not known. No quality values exist for individual bases; no much larger clone is one base distant. Summary of the overall study and its limitations: Some responding clones were found in pre-infection memory, which suggests that pre-existing cross-reactive memory T cells took part in the SARS-CoV-2 response. SARS-CoV-2 specificity was not confirmed for the second-wave clones peaking on day 37. Contracting CD4+ clones were located mainly in the CM and EM memory subsets, whereas CD8+ clones were found to be enriched in EMRA. Clones contracting from day 15 to 85 had balanced CD4/CD8 phenotypes, while a second wave expanding from day 15 to 37 was biased towards CD4+. The study covered only a couple of mild cases, and larger cohorts including severe cases with pre-infection samples were considered necessary.

Relative to germline, V is 2 bases shorter and J is 3 bases shorter, with 8 bases between their ends. Via the germline V gene (reference sequence), CDR1 is SGHKS and CDR2 YYEKEE. Reading from cysteine to phenylalanine, the CDR3 counts 13 amino acids. This entry keeps only the CDR3 DNA: 39 bases, framed from base 1. Ficoll-Paque density gradient centrifugation was used to isolate PBMCs. TCRdb shows the sequencer as Illumina NovaSeq 6000. TCRalpha and TCRbeta cDNA libraries were built by 5'RACE with constant-segment primers, adding sample barcodes and unique molecular identifiers. RNA was extracted from every sample with Trizol reagent. Library amplification was performed in two PCR steps, and a second sample barcode and Illumina TruSeq adapters were introduced in the second step. The libraries were sequenced on an Illumina NovaSeq using 2 x 150 bp paired-end reads. In the original analysis: The reads were demultiplexed and collapsed into UMI-guided consensus sequences using migec v1.2.7. With mixcr v2.1.11, UMI consensuses were aligned to TRA and TRB V and J templates and assembled into clonotypes. A clonotype was counted as expanded or contracted only when both edgeR and NoisET called the clonotype significant, with the noise models trained on biological replicates. For edgeR calls, a false discovery rate-adjusted p below 0.01 and a log2 fold-change threshold of 1 were applied. As an exploratory analysis of dynamics, max-normalized trajectories of the 1000 most abundant clonotypes were examined by PCA with hierarchical clustering. Each responding clone was given a CD4 or CD8 phenotype based on the CD4+ and CD8+ repertoires, which had been sequenced separately. The public reads were reanalyzed by TCRdb: fastp trimming at Q25, MiXCR alignment, in-frame beta chains only. All rows with the same CDR3 protein become a single entry with the most common DNA and genes. It is TCRdb's table, rather than the study itself, that gives the V and J calls and clone size. Present in this sample are around 250,000 distinct CDR3 sequences, around 15% of which were seen just once. The ten largest clones represent about a fifth of the sample.

This TCR was sampled from a man younger than 35 who had mild COVID-19 (a few samples of this study predate the infection). The sample titles of this study are shuffled in the database, so cell type and time point are left out; the donor was told from shared clones. The sample taken for sequencing was PBMCs or a T cell subset sorted from them (not recorded which). The chain was built from TRBV5-5 and TRBJ1-2; the D gene is perhaps TRBD1, on 5 matching bases. The sequenced DNA is TGTGCCAGCAGCTTTCCAGGGCACTATGGCTACACCTTC. It codes for CASSFPGHYGYTF.